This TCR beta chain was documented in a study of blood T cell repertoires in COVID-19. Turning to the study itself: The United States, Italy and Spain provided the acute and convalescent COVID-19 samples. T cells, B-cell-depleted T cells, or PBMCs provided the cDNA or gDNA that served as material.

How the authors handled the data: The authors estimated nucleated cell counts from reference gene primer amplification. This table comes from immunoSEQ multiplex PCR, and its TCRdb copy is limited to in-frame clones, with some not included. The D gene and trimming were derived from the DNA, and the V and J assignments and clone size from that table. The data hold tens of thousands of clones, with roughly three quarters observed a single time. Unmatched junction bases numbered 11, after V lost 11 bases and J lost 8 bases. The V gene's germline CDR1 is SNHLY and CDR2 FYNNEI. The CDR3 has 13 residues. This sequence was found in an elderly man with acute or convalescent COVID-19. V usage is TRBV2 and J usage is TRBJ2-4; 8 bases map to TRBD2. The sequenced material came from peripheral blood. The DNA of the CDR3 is TGTGCCGGCGCCGGGACTAGAGGGGACATTCAGTACTTC. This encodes CAGAGTRGDIQYF.